These T cell receptor beta chains were read from a single sample in a study of blood T cells in healthy people across ages. From the 5' RACE reads, TCRdb called clonotypes with MiXCR, one entry per CDR3 protein. The sample yields roughly 900,000 distinct CDR3 sequences, under 35% seen once. Sequencing was done on a sample of blood. The receptors derive from a woman older than 75 in good health. The CDR3 runs from the conserved cysteine through the conserved F or W. D genes are given only for firm matches. Clone size, where shown, is once, few, many, or a class for clones that have expanded.

size	D	V	J	CDR3	DNA
.	TRBD1	TRBV2	TRBJ1-6	CASSGPGTGNNSPLHF	TGTGCCAGCAGTGGACCCGGGACAGGGAATAATTCACCCCTCCACTTT
.	TRBD2	TRBV5-1	TRBJ2-1	CASSLTYTSVGQFF	TGCGCCAGCAGTTTGACCTATACTAGCGTAGGGCAGTTCTTC
few	TRBD1	TRBV6-6	TRBJ1-1	CASSTGTAQLRAFF	TGTGCCAGCAGTACCGGGACAGCCCAACTTAGGGCTTTCTTT
once	.	TRBV4-3	TRBJ2-7	CASSQFSGTAREQYF	TGCGCCAGCAGCCAATTTAGCGGGACAGCAAGGGAGCAGTACTTC
.	.	TRBV29-1	TRBJ2-3	CSVRMGGSDTQYF	TGCAGCGTTCGAATGGGCGGATCAGATACGCAGTATTTT
.	.	TRBV2	TRBJ2-3	CASSDGSGPLGTQYF	TGTGCCAGCAGTGATGGTTCCGGGCCCCTGGGTACGCAGTATTTT
many	TRBD2	TRBV6-5	TRBJ2-1	CASSYSTGGAHLEQFF	TGTGCCAGCAGTTACTCGACCGGGGGGGCCCATCTTGAGCAGTTCTTC
many	.	TRBV6-5	TRBJ2-1	CASRAGATEYNEQFF	TGTGCCAGCAGAGCAGGGGCCACCGAGTACAATGAGCAGTTCTTC
many	TRBD2	TRBV20-1	TRBJ2-3	CSASGGGGADTQYF	TGCAGTGCTAGCGGCGGCGGGGGGGCCGATACGCAGTATTTT
many	TRBD2	TRBV7-2	TRBJ2-3	CASSTLAGDTQYF	TGTGCCAGCAGCACCTTAGCGGGAGATACGCAGTATTTT
many	.	TRBV12-3/TRBV12-4	TRBJ2-1	CASSFAGQSYNEQFF	TGTGCCAGCAGTTTCGCCGGACAGAGTTACAATGAGCAGTTCTTC
.	TRBD2	TRBV4-3	TRBJ2-3	CASSQEKRLAGDDTQYF	TGCGCCAGCAGCCAAGAGAAGAGGCTAGCGGGGGATGATACGCAGTATTTT
many	.	TRBV7-2	TRBJ2-5	CASSLTKEETQYF	TGTGCCAGCAGCCTTACAAAGGAAGAGACCCAGTACTTC
few	TRBD2	TRBV7-2	TRBJ2-5	CASSLDDSGGAKTQYF	TGTGCCAGCAGCTTAGATGATAGCGGGGGGGCAAAGACCCAGTACTTC
.	.	TRBV6-6	TRBJ1-6	CASSYPGTPNSPLHF	TGTGCCAGCAGTTATCCCGGGACACCGAATTCACCCCTCCACTTT
.	.	TRBV6-2/TRBV6-3	TRBJ1-1	CASSRNLEPRGGTEAFF	TGTGCCAGCAGTCGAAATCTCGAGCCCAGGGGCGGCACTGAAGCTTTCTTT
.	TRBD2	TRBV5-4	TRBJ2-2	CASSHIAGGPGTGELFF	TGTGCCAGCAGTCATATAGCGGGGGGGCCCGGCACCGGGGAGCTGTTTTTT
many	.	TRBV7-2	TRBJ2-5	CASSLDQGGKETQYF	TGTGCCAGCAGCTTAGATCAAGGGGGAAAAGAGACCCAGTACTTC
once	.	TRBV12-3/TRBV12-4	TRBJ2-2	CASSWSRNAGELFF	TGTGCCAGCAGTTGGAGCAGAAACGCCGGGGAGCTGTTTTTT
few	.	TRBV18	TRBJ2-6	CASSLYAPRGANVLTF	TGTGCCAGCTCACTGTACGCCCCAAGGGGGGCCAACGTCCTGACTTTC
.	.	TRBV7-9	TRBJ2-1	CASSTSNYRGTSYSEQFF	TGTGCCAGCAGCACATCAAACTACCGGGGTACCTCCTACAGTGAGCAGTTCTTC
.	.	TRBV6-6	TRBJ1-5	CASSYSGLGTDNQPQHF	TGTGCCAGCAGTTACTCAGGGCTGGGTACCGACAATCAGCCCCAGCATTTT
.	.	TRBV6-1	TRBJ2-1	CASSEADPGLEQFF	TGTGCCAGCAGTGAAGCAGATCCCGGACTAGAGCAGTTCTTC
few	.	TRBV10-3	TRBJ1-3	CAISGDSGNTIYF	TGTGCCATCAGTGGAGATTCGGGAAACACCATATATTTT
.	.	TRBV20-1	TRBJ1-1	CSARDPRGAGTEAFF	TGCAGTGCTAGAGACCCTAGGGGCGCCGGGACTGAAGCTTTCTTT
.	.	TRBV7-3	TRBJ1-2	CASSLNGQPNYGYTF	TGTGCCAGCAGCTTAAACGGACAGCCAAACTATGGCTACACCTTC
.	TRBD1	TRBV25-1	TRBJ1-2	CASSKRPDRAWSYGYTF	TGTGCCAGCAGTAAACGACCCGACAGGGCTTGGAGCTATGGCTACACCTTC
many	TRBD1	TRBV7-2	TRBJ2-5	CASSPGGLATETQYF	TGTGCCAGCAGCCCAGGGGGCCTAGCCACAGAGACCCAGTACTTC
few	TRBD1	TRBV7-8	TRBJ1-5	CASSWDRGQSNQPQHF	TGTGCCAGCAGCTGGGACAGGGGACAGAGCAATCAGCCCCAGCATTTT
once	.	TRBV20-1	TRBJ2-1	CSARGDLHYNEQFF	TGCAGTGCTAGAGGGGACTTACACTACAATGAGCAGTTCTTC
many	.	TRBV5-5	TRBJ2-1	CASSSTGVKYEQFF	TGTGCCAGCAGCTCGACGGGGGTGAAATATGAGCAGTTCTTC
many	.	TRBV14	TRBJ1-2	CASSRASGLSYGYTF	TGTGCCAGCAGCCGCGCCTCAGGGTTGAGCTATGGCTACACCTTC
many	TRBD1	TRBV7-9	TRBJ2-7	CASSLGAGQGKKQYF	TGTGCCAGCAGCTTAGGGGCCGGACAGGGGAAGAAGCAGTACTTC
many	TRBD1	TRBV27	TRBJ2-5	CASSLGDRGNAATQYF	TGTGCCAGCAGTTTAGGGGACAGGGGGAATGCAGCGACCCAGTACTTC
once	.	TRBV12-3/TRBV12-4	TRBJ2-5	CASSFDGRKTQYF	TGTGCCAGCAGTTTTGACGGCCGGAAGACCCAGTACTTC
many	.	TRBV28	TRBJ2-7	CATLRQPYEQYF	TGTGCCACCCTAAGGCAACCCTACGAGCAGTACTTC
.	.	TRBV7-2	TRBJ2-7	CASSVGVGPTYEQYF	TGTGCCAGCAGCGTAGGCGTTGGACCAACCTACGAGCAGTACTTC
many	TRBD1	TRBV7-9	TRBJ1-2	CASTWTGIYGYTF	TGTGCCAGCACCTGGACAGGGATATATGGCTACACCTTC
.	.	TRBV28	TRBJ1-6	CASSSPLAPLHF	TGTGCCAGCAGTTCCCCGTTAGCACCCCTCCACTTT
many	.	TRBV6-2/TRBV6-3	TRBJ2-4	CASGTPKKGKKNIQYF	TGTGCCAGCGGGACACCCAAAAAGGGAAAGAAAAACATTCAGTACTTC
.	.	TRBV12-3/TRBV12-4	TRBJ2-2	CASRGLAYTGELFF	TGTGCCAGCAGGGGGCTAGCGTACACCGGGGAGCTGTTTTTT
few	.	TRBV3-1	TRBJ1-2	CASSQDSRGNGYTF	TGTGCCAGCAGCCAGGACAGCCGAGGTAATGGCTACACCTTC
few	.	TRBV6-1	TRBJ1-1	CASHFSHWAFF	TGTGCCAGCCACTTTTCCCATTGGGCTTTCTTT
.	.	TRBV12-3/TRBV12-4	TRBJ1-6	CASSPRGGINNSPLHF	TGTGCCAGCAGTCCGCGTGGGGGAATCAATAATTCACCCCTCCACTTT
many	.	TRBV20-1	TRBJ1-5	CSASVGDQPQHF	TGCAGTGCTAGTGTGGGGGATCAGCCCCAGCATTTT
.	TRBD1	TRBV27	TRBJ1-6	CASREGDRDFSPLHF	TGTGCCAGCAGGGAGGGGGACAGGGATTTTTCACCCCTCCACTTT
few	.	TRBV19	TRBJ1-2	CASSKGTSYGYTF	TGTGCCAGTAGCAAGGGGACCTCCTATGGCTACACCTTC
.	.	TRBV7-2	TRBJ1-2	CASSLLTAYGYTF	TGTGCCAGCAGCTTACTAACAGCCTATGGCTACACCTTC
many	.	TRBV5-1	TRBJ2-1	CASSWAGGDEQFF	TGCGCCAGCAGCTGGGCTGGAGGGGATGAGCAGTTCTTC
few	.	TRBV7-2	TRBJ2-7	CASSLGASSYNEQYF	TGTGCCAGCAGCTTAGGGGCTAGCTCCTACAATGAGCAGTACTTC
many	TRBD2	TRBV10-3	TRBJ2-2	CAISGSGGTTGELFF	TGTGCCATCAGTGGAAGCGGGGGGACCACCGGGGAGCTGTTTTTT
many	.	TRBV18	TRBJ1-6	CASSLDRNNSPLHF	TGTGCCAGCTCACTCGACCGGAATAATTCACCCCTCCACTTT
many	TRBD1	TRBV5-1	TRBJ2-5	CASSLFYRGTETQYF	TGCGCCAGCAGCCTTTTTTACAGGGGAACGGAGACCCAGTACTTC
.	TRBD2	TRBV20-1	TRBJ2-5	CSASPLAGGLYLETQYF	TGCAGTGCTAGTCCCCTAGCGGGGGGCTTGTACCTAGAGACCCAGTACTTC
many	.	TRBV29-1	TRBJ2-5	CSVKDSVQETQYF	TGCAGCGTGAAAGACAGCGTCCAAGAGACCCAGTACTTC
many	.	TRBV30	TRBJ2-7	CAWVETRTYEQYF	TGTGCCTGGGTGGAGACACGTACCTACGAGCAGTACTTC